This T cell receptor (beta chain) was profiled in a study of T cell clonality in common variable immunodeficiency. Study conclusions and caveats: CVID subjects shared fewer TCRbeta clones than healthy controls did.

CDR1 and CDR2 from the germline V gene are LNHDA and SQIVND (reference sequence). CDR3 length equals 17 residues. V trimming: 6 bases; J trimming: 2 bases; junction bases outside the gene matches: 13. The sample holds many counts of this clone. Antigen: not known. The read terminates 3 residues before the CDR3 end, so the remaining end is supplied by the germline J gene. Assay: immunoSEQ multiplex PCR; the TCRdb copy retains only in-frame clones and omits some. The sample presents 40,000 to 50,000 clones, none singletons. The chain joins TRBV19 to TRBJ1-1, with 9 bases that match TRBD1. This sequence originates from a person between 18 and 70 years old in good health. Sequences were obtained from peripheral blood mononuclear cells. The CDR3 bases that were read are TGTGCCAGTAGCCTTTCACCCCCGGGACAGGGTAACACTGAA. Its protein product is CASSLSPPGQGNTE. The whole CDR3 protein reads CASSLSPPGQGNTEAFF.